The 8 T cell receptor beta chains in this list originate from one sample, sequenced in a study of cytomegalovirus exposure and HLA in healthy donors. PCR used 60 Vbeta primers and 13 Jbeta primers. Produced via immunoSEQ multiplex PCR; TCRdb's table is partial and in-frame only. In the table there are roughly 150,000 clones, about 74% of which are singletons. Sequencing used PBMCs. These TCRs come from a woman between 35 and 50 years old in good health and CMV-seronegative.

The CDR3 spells CASSLGPGTSDYGYTF. CDR3 sequence (DNA): TGTGCCAGCAGCTTAGGACCCGGGACATCGGACTATGGCTACACCTTC. The rearrangement links TRBV7-9 to TRBJ1-2; D may be TRBD1 (6 bases). Germline V gives CDR1 SEHNR, CDR2 FQNEAQ (reference sequence). The length of the CDR3 is 16 residues. V lost 1 base, J lost 3 bases, and 15 bases lay in between.

CDR3 residues: CASSNQYRDRDQPQHF. DNA of the CDR3: TGTGCCAGTAGTAACCAATACCGGGACAGGGATCAGCCCCAGCATTTT. V gene TRBV19 combines with J gene TRBJ1-5; the match to TRBD1 covers 9 bases. CDR3 length: 16 residues. Germline trimming cut 4 bases from V and 5 bases from J; bases unmatched to any gene: 9. The germline V gene has CDR1 LNHDA and CDR2 SQIVND (reference sequence).

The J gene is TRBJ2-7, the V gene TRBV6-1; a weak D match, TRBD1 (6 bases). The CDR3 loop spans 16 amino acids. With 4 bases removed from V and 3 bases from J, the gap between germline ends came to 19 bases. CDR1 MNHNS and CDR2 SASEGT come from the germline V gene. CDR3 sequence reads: CASSGAQGIGFYEQYF. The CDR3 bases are TGTGCCAGCAGTGGGGCCCAGGGGATCGGTTTCTACGAGCAGTACTTC.

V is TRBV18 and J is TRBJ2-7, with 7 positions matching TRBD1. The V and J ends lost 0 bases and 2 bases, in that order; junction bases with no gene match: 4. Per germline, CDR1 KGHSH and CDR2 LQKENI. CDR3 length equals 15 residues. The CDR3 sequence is CASSPPDRAPYEQYF. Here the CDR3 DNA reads TGTGCCAGCTCACCACCCGACAGGGCTCCCTACGAGCAGTACTTC.

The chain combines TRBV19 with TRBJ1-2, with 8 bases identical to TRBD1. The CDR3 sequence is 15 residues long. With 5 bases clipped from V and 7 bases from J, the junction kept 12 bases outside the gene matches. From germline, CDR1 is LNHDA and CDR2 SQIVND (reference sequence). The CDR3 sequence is CASSPLTGVSGGYTF. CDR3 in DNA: TGTGCCAGTAGTCCTTTGACAGGGGTGAGTGGTGGCTACACCTTC.

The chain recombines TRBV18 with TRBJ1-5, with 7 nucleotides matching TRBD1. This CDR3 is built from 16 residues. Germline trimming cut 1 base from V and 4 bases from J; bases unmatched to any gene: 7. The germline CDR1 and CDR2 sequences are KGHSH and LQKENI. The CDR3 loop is CASSPRRGQQNQPQHF. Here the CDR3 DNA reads TGTGCCAGCTCACCACGAAGGGGACAGCAAAATCAGCCCCAGCATTTT.

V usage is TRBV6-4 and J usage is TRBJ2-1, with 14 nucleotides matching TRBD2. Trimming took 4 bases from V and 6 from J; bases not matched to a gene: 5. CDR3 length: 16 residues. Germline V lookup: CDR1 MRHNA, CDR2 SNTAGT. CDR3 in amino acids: CASSASTSGGANEQFF. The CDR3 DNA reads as TGTGCCAGCAGTGCGTCGACTAGCGGGGGGGCCAATGAGCAGTTCTTC.

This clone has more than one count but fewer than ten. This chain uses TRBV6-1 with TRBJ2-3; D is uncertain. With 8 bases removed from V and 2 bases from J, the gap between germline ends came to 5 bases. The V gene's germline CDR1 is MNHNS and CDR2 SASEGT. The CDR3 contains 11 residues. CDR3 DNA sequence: TGTGCCAGCCTCCCCACAGATACGCAGTATTTT. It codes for CASLPTDTQYF.